This is a list of T cell receptor beta chains from one sample in a study of blood T cell repertoires in COVID-19. Profiled with immunoSEQ multiplex PCR; TCRdb holds only in-frame clones, not every one. Among some 200,000 clones listed, about 89% were seen once. The sample was PBMCs or T cells enriched from blood (not recorded which). The receptors shown here come from a woman aged 18 to 35 who had recovered from COVID-19. The CDR3 runs from the conserved cysteine through the conserved F or W. Only some rows state a clone size, as once, few, many or a class for expanded clones.

TRBV27	.	TRBJ2-7	CASSLSARGYEQYF
TRBV19	once	TRBJ2-7	CASSPAGGVYEQYF
TRBV5-4	.	TRBJ2-3	CASRPGPRGLDTQYF
TRBV30	.	TRBJ2-1	CAWSAGVSYNEQFF
TRBV5-4	.	TRBJ2-5	CASSLVPAGTETQYF
TRBV18	once	TRBJ2-1	CASSPTWRVSYNEQFF
TRBV5-1	.	TRBJ2-1	CASSLTGLRNEQFF
TRBV7-3	.	TRBJ2-7	CASSRDISYEQYF
TRBV4-1	once	TRBJ1-2	CASSLTGGTVTIYGYTF
TRBV30	once	TRBJ1-1	CAWAAGTNTEAFF
TRBV7-3	.	TRBJ2-1	CASSPGGTQIFF
TRBV5-1	once	TRBJ2-5	CASSFFPQGAGETQYF
TRBV7-9	.	TRBJ2-7	CASSPGTVGYEQYF
TRBV12-5	.	TRBJ1-5	CASYPGSLRGSNQPQHF
TRBV9	.	TRBJ1-1	CASSTGTVMNTEAFF
TRBV30	.	TRBJ1-5	CAWGSSSNQPQHF
TRBV6-6	.	TRBJ1-6	CASSQTGQYSPLHF
TRBV28	.	TRBJ1-1	CASSSGQGSVNTEAFF
TRBV20-1	.	TRBJ1-5	CSASSGNQPQHF
TRBV3-1/TRBV3-2	.	TRBJ1-2	CASSLPTGGSGYTF
TRBV19	.	TRBJ2-7	CASSIGPGSPYEQYF
TRBV12-5	.	TRBJ2-7	CASARGGTYEQYF